This T cell receptor (beta chain) stems from a study of spatial heterogeneity in lung cancer. Stated time point: blood at routine non-recurrence follow-up after resection. Unsorted samples of tumor, nontumor lung or frozen PBMC had their whole RNA sequenced. TCRdb re-called the 5' RACE reads with MiXCR, one entry per CDR3 protein. The sample holds roughly 26,000 distinct CDR3 sequences, approximately 6% seen once. V shed 2 bases and J shed 1 base, with 12 bases lying between them. The germline V gene encodes CDR1 MNHEY and CDR2 SVGAGI. This CDR3 spans 16 amino acids. The receptor was derived from a male donor with early-stage non-small cell lung cancer. This chain joins TRBV6-5 and TRBJ1-5; D unclear. The specimen was PBMCs, collected at follow-up. CDR3 DNA sequence: TGTGCCAGCAGTTACGATCGGCAGTCGAGCAATCAGCCCCAGCATTTT. Translating it yields CASSYDRQSSNQPQHF.